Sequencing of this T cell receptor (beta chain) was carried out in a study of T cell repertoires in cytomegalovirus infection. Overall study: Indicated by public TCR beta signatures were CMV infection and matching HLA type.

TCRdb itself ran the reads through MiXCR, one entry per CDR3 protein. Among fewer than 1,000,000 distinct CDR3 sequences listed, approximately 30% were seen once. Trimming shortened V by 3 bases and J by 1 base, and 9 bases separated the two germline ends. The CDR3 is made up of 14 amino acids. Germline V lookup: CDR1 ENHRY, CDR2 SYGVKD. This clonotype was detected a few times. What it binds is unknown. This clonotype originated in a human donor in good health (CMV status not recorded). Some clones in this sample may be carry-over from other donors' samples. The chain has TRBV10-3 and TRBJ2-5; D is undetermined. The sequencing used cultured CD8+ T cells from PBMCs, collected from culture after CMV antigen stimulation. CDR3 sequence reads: CAISETNPQETQYF. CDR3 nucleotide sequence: TGTGCCATCAGTGAAACTAACCCCCAAGAGACCCAGTACTTC.